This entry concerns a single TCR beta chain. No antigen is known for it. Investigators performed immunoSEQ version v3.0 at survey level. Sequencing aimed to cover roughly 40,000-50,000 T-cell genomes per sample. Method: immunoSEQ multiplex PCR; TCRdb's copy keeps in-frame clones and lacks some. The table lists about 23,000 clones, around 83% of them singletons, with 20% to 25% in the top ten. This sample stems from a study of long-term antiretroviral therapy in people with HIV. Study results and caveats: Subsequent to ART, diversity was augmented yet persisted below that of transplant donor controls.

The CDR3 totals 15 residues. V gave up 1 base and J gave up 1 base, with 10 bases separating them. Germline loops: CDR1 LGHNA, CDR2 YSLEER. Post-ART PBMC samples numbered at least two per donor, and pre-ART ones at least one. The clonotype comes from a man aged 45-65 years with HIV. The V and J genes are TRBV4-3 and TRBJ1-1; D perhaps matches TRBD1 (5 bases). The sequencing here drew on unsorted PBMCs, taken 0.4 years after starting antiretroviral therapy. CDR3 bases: TGCGCCAGCAGCCAAGGGGCAGGGAGGAACACTGAAGCTTTCTTT. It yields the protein CASSQGAGRNTEAFF.